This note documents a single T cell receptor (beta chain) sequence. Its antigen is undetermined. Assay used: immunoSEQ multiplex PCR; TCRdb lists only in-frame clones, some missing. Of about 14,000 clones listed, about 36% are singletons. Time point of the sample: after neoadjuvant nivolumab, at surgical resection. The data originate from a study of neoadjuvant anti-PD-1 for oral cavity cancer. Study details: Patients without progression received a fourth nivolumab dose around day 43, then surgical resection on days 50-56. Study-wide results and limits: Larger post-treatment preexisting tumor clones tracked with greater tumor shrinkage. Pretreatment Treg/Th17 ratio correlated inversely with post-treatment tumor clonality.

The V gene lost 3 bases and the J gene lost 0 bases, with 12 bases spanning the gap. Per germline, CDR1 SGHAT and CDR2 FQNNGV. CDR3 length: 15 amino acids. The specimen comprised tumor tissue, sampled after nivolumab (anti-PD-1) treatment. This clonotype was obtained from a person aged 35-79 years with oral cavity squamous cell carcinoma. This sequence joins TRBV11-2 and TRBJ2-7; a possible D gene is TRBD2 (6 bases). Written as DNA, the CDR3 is TGTGCCAGCAGCTTCGGGACTCCGAGCTCCTACGAGCAGTACTTC. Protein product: CASSFGTPSSYEQYF.